The rows below give T cell receptor beta chains drawn from one sample of a study of Graves' ophthalmopathy and Graves' hyperthyroidism. TCRdb reprocessed the multiplex PCR reads with MiXCR, giving one entry per CDR3 protein. The sample holds about 600,000 distinct CDR3 sequences; under 45% are singletons and the top ten take about 4.6%. The specimen was peripheral blood or thyroid tissue (not recorded which). These TCRs come from an adult man with Graves' hyperthyroidism. Each CDR3 is given with its conserved first and last residue. D genes are given only for firm matches. Clone size is given for some rows only: seen once, a few or many times, or a class if the clone is expanded.

-	-	TRBV7-8	TRBJ1-5	TGTGCCAGCAGCTTAGTCACAGGAAGGCCCCAGCATTTT	CASSLVTGRPQHF
-	few	TRBV24-1	TRBJ1-5	TGTGCCAGCAGTTTGGGTAGGGGCCCTCAGCCCCAGCATTTT	CASSLGRGPQPQHF
TRBD1	-	TRBV6-5	TRBJ2-7	TGTGCCAGCAGACTTTGGGACAGCCCTCTGGGCGAGCAGTACTTC	CASRLWDSPLGEQYF
-	few	TRBV30	TRBJ1-1	TGTGCCTGGAGTTCCCAGTGGGACACTGAAGCTTTCTTT	CAWSSQWDTEAFF
TRBD2	-	TRBV25-1	TRBJ2-7	TGTGCCAGCAGTGACGGACTAGTTGACTACAATGAGCAGTACTTC	CASSDGLVDYNEQYF
-	many	TRBV6-6	TRBJ2-5	TGTGCCAGCAGTTACCGGGGAGAGGTGGGGGAGACCCAGTACTTC	CASSYRGEVGETQYF
-	many	TRBV7-8	TRBJ1-3	TGTGCCAGCAGCTTAGACAGGAGCTCTGGAAACACCATATATTTT	CASSLDRSSGNTIYF
-	many	TRBV13	TRBJ1-6	TGTGCCAGCAGTCCACAACAGAATTCACCCCTCCACTTT	CASSPQQNSPLHF
TRBD1	-	TRBV29-1	TRBJ1-1	TGCAGCGTTGAGGACAGGGGTCAAATTCTCCGGGGCACTGAAGCTTTCTTT	CSVEDRGQILRGTEAFF
-	-	TRBV15	TRBJ2-7	TGTGCCACCAGCAGCCCGGAGGGAAATTCCTACGAGCAGTACTTC	CATSSPEGNSYEQYF
-	-	TRBV19	TRBJ1-1	TGTGCCAGTAGTATACTCGAGAACACTGAAGCTTTCTTT	CASSILENTEAFF
TRBD1	many	TRBV29-1	TRBJ1-2	TGCAGCGTTGAATATCCGGGACAGGAGTTAAACTATGGCTACACCTTC	CSVEYPGQELNYGYTF
-	few	TRBV28	TRBJ1-6	TGTGCCAGCCACAGACAGAAGATTTATAATTCACCCCTCCACTTT	CASHRQKIYNSPLHF
-	-	TRBV7-2	TRBJ1-2	TGTGCCAGCAGCCCTCAGTGGGGCAACACCTTC	CASSPQWGNTF
TRBD2	many	TRBV20-1	TRBJ2-7	TGCAGTGCTCTTGGACTAGCGGAGAGATACGAGCAGTACTTC	CSALGLAERYEQYF
TRBD1	many	TRBV11-3	TRBJ1-1	TGTGCCAGCAGCCCAGGACAGGTGCCGAACACTGAAGCTTTCTTT	CASSPGQVPNTEAFF
-	-	TRBV7-9	TRBJ2-5	TGTGCCAGCAGTTCGCGAGGGCGGGGTACTAGAGTCCAAGAGACCCAGTACTTC	CASSSRGRGTRVQETQYF
-	few	TRBV11-2	TRBJ1-2	TGTGCCAGCAGCTTATCGGGGATCTATGGCTACACCTTC	CASSLSGIYGYTF
-	many	TRBV7-8	TRBJ2-3	TGTGCCAGCAGCCGAATCGGGACAATCACAGATACGCAGTATTTT	CASSRIGTITDTQYF
-	many	TRBV6-5	TRBJ1-5	TGTGCCAGCAGCCAGACAAGGAATAGCAATCAGCCCCAGCATTTT	CASSQTRNSNQPQHF
-	-	TRBV12-3/TRBV12-4	TRBJ1-2	TGTGCCAGCAGTTTTGGAGTGGCAGGACGCTACACCTTC	CASSFGVAGRYTF
-	many	TRBV12-3/TRBV12-4	TRBJ1-2	TGTGCCAGCAGTTTAACGGAGATTTCTGGCTACACCTTC	CASSLTEISGYTF
-	many	TRBV14	TRBJ1-2	TGTGCCAGCAGCCAAGGGGGATGGCGGGGCTACACCTTC	CASSQGGWRGYTF